Following are 22 T cell receptor beta chains from one sample sequenced in a study of identical twins. In TCRdb, the 5' RACE reads were re-called with MiXCR into one record per CDR3 protein. The repertoire holds 1.5 million to 2 million distinct CDR3 sequences, with around 33% as singletons. Sequenced: cord blood. These receptors came from a newborn girl in good health.

This clonotype was recorded a few times. The V and J genes are TRBV20-1 and TRBJ2-3; possible D gene TRBD1, 6 bases. This CDR3 has 14 amino acids. From germline, CDR1 is DFQATT and CDR2 SNEGSKA (reference sequence). V was clipped by 0 bases and J by 4 bases, with 11 bases between them. In nucleotides, the CDR3 is TGCAGTGCTAGAGATTCCAGGGGCGCAGATACGCAGTATTTT. It yields the protein CSARDSRGADTQYF.

This clonotype was seen a handful of times. CDR3 coding DNA: TGTGCCAGCAGTGAAACGGGGGAACTAGCGAGAGGAGGAACAGATACGCAGTATTTT. Protein sequence: CASSETGELARGGTDTQYF. This chain links TRBV6-1 with TRBJ2-3; 7 bases are a match to TRBD2. Trimming at V came to 2 bases and at J to 3 bases, leaving 17 bases not matched to a gene. This CDR3 has 19 amino acids. Per the germline V gene, CDR1 is MNHNS and CDR2 is SASEGT.

The J gene is TRBJ2-5, the V gene TRBV18, with 8 bases that match TRBD2. With 3 bases clipped from V and 11 bases from J, the junction kept 17 bases outside the gene matches. The CDR3 consists of 16 residues. CDR1 and CDR2 (germline): KGHSH, LQKENI. The CDR3 coding sequence is TGTGCCAGCTCACCTATCGCGCGGGGGGCCTACAATGAGCAGTACTTC. It yields the protein CASSPIARGAYNEQYF.

This clonotype has just one count. V usage is TRBV5-1 and J usage is TRBJ1-4, with unresolved D. The CDR3 is 18 residues long. V was cut by 5 bases and J by 4 bases, with 24 bases left in between. Germline CDR1 SGHRS, CDR2 YFSETQ. CDR3 loop: CASRMGGSPYVRNEKLFF. CDR3 DNA sequence: TGCGCCAGCAGGATGGGAGGGTCCCCCTACGTGCGTAATGAAAAACTGTTTTTT.

V usage is TRBV7-9 and J usage is TRBJ1-5; 7 bases agree with TRBD1. The ends lost 4 bases at V and 6 bases at J; junction bases unmatched: 6. This CDR3 has 14 residues. Germline CDR1 SEHNR, CDR2 FQNEAQ (reference sequence). The CDR3 here is CASSYTGERQPQHF. The DNA of the CDR3 is TGTGCCAGCAGCTATACAGGGGAGCGTCAGCCCCAGCATTTT.

V is TRBV10-3 and J is TRBJ2-2; the match to TRBD1 covers 10 bases. The ends lost 6 bases at V and 2 bases at J; junction bases unmatched: 9. Per germline, CDR1 ENHRY and CDR2 SYGVKD. The CDR3 extends over 17 amino acids. In DNA form, the CDR3 reads TGTGCCATCAGCTTCCCCGGGACAGGGGCTAACACCGGGGAGCTGTTTTTT. Translating gives CAISFPGTGANTGELFF.

This clonotype appeared a few times. V gene TRBV5-5 combines with J gene TRBJ1-2; D unclear. Trimming cost V 7 bases and J 1 base, with 14 bases left between them. The CDR3 is made up of 14 amino acids. Germline lookup yields CDR1 SGHKS and CDR2 YYEKEE (reference sequence). The CDR3 DNA reads TGTGCCAGCTTCCAAAGTAGGAATAACTATGGCTACACCTTC. Protein: CASFQSRNNYGYTF. The full variable domain, completed using reference TRBV5-5 and TRBJ1-2, is DAGVTQSPTHLIKTRGQQVTLRCSPISGHKSVSWYQQVLGQGPQFIFQYYEKEERGRGNFPDRFSARQFPNYSSELNVNALLLGDSALYLCASFQSRNNYGYTFGSGTRLTVV.

The rearrangement links TRBV5-1 to TRBJ1-1; D unclear. This CDR3 has 13 amino acids. Trimming stripped 2 bases from V and 4 bases from J, with 9 bases between. CDR1 is SGHRS and CDR2 is YFSETQ in the germline V gene. CDR3 in amino acids: CASSFSPGTEAFF. For the CDR3, the DNA is TGCGCCAGCAGCTTCTCCCCAGGCACTGAAGCTTTCTTT.

Only a few counts were recorded for this clonotype. The rearrangement uses TRBV4-1 and TRBJ1-1, with D hard to call. V was pared by 2 bases and J by 4 bases, with 11 bases between. The CDR3 length is 14 residues. Germline V lookup: CDR1 MGHRA, CDR2 YSYEKL. CDR3 loop: CASSQFLDRTEAFF. The CDR3, as DNA: TGCGCCAGCAGCCAATTTCTTGACCGCACTGAAGCTTTCTTT.

This clonotype was observed many times. V and J are TRBV29-1 and TRBJ2-4; unclear D gene. The CDR3 length is 13 residues. The germline V gene encodes CDR1 SQVTM and CDR2 ANQGSEA. V was shortened by 0 bases and J by 1 base, with 4 bases between the two germline ends. The CDR3 bases are TGCAGCGTTGAAGACAGGGCCAAAAACATTCAGTACTTC. Translated, it gives CSVEDRAKNIQYF.

The chain recombines TRBV5-6 with TRBJ2-2; D gene unclear. This CDR3 region has 12 residues. CDR1 and CDR2 from the germline V gene are SGHDT and YYEEEE. The germline V and J ends were trimmed by 5 bases and 8 bases, with 10 bases remaining between them. The CDR3 reads CASSLTSGELFF. The CDR3 nucleotides are TGTGCCAGCAGTCTAACATCGGGGGAGCTGTTTTTT.

Worth noting for this clonotype: A single base separates this from a much larger clone, so it may be a read error. The chain has TRBV24-1 and TRBJ2-5, with 9 bases that match TRBD2. This CDR3 is 17 amino acids long. The germline V gene has CDR1 KGHDR and CDR2 SFDVKD. Trimming cost V 7 bases and J 11 bases; bases outside gene matches: 22. CDR3 loop: CATRDFIAGDEWDEQYF. CDR3 nucleotides: TGTGCCACCAGGGACTTTATAGCGGGAGATGAATGGGATGAGCAGTACTTC.

About this clonotype itself: A junction end diverges from the germline sequence, so it may reflect a read error. V usage is TRBV5-1 and J usage is TRBJ1-2; 7 bases are a match to TRBD1. This CDR3 region has 14 residues. The germline V gene has CDR1 SGHRS and CDR2 YFSETQ. The DNA for the CDR3 is TGCGCCAGCAGCTTGCGGACAGGTGATTATGGCTGCACCTTC. Translating it yields CASSLRTGDYGCTF.

The V and J genes are TRBV7-8 and TRBJ2-1; TRBD2 aligns across 8 bases. This CDR3 spans 16 amino acids. Trimming at V came to 6 bases and at J to 1 base, leaving 8 bases not matched to a gene. Germline values: CDR1 SGHVS, CDR2 FQNEAQ. CDR3 nucleotides: TGTGCCAGCAGGCCTAATAGCGGGGAGTCCTACAATGAGCAGTTCTTC. Residues: CASRPNSGESYNEQFF. Using reference TRBV7-8 and TRBJ2-1 for the parts outside the CDR3, the full variable domain is GAGVSQSPRYKVAKRGQDVALRCDPISGHVSLFWYQQALGQGPEFLTYFQNEAQLDKSGLPSDRFFAERPEGSVSTLKIQRTQQEDSAVYLCASRPNSGESYNEQFFGPGTRLTVL.

This chain links TRBV10-3 with TRBJ2-3; TRBD2 matches 16 bases. Germline trimming cut 2 bases from V and 3 bases from J; bases unmatched to any gene: 5. CDR3 length equals 18 residues. Germline V gives CDR1 ENHRY, CDR2 SYGVKD. The CDR3 sequence: CAISEGTSGRAETDTQYF. The CDR3, as DNA: TGTGCCATCAGTGAGGGGACTAGCGGGAGGGCCGAGACAGATACGCAGTATTTT.

V gene TRBV29-1 combines with J gene TRBJ1-6; D unresolved. V dropped 4 bases and J dropped 9 bases, with 13 bases sitting between them. CDR1 is SQVTM and CDR2 is ANQGSEA in the germline V gene. The CDR3 totals 13 residues. The chain's CDR3 is CSVAPDTASPLHF. The CDR3 DNA reads as TGCAGCGTTGCACCCGACACGGCTTCACCCCTCCACTTT. The complete variable domain, with remaining parts taken from reference TRBV29-1 and TRBJ1-6, reads SAVISQKPSRDICQRGTSLTIQCQVDSQVTMMFWYRQQPGQSLTLIATANQGSEATYESGFVIDKFPISRPNLTFSTLTVSNMSPEDSSIYLCSVAPDTASPLHFGNGTRLTVT.

This chain joins TRBV11-2 and TRBJ1-3; perhaps TRBD1 as D (5 bases). V lost 5 bases and J 5 bases, leaving 16 bases between the germline ends. CDR3 size: 15 residues. The germline CDR1 and CDR2 sequences are SGHAT and FQNNGV. This CDR3 is CASSVLSGRRNTIYF. The DNA of the CDR3 is TGTGCCAGCAGCGTTCTCTCGGGACGGAGAAACACCATATATTTT.

This clonotype was counted many times. V gene TRBV27 combines with J gene TRBJ2-5; 15 nucleotides align to TRBD2. The CDR3 extends over 13 amino acids. V lost 4 bases and J lost 11; bases outside the gene matches: 2. Germline CDR1 is MNHEY and CDR2 is SMNVEV (reference sequence). CDR3 residues: CASSWTSGREQYF. CDR3 bases: TGTGCCAGCAGTTGGACTAGCGGGAGGGAACAGTACTTC.

The J gene is TRBJ2-1, the V gene TRBV11-2; the D gene could be TRBD1 or TRBD2 (5 bases each). Trimming removed 5 bases at V and 10 bases at J, with 18 bases between. The CDR3 has 14 amino acids. Germline V lookup: CDR1 SGHAT, CDR2 FQNNGV. CDR3 protein: CASSPGTPFYEQFF. CDR3 DNA: TGTGCCAGCAGCCCCGGGACCCCGTTCTACGAGCAGTTCTTC.

The genes are TRBV11-1 and TRBJ2-3, with TRBD2 matching 7 bases. The CDR3 covers 15 residues. V dropped 5 bases and J dropped 2; count of bases not matched to a gene: 7. Germline V CDR1 and CDR2: SGHAT, FQDESV (reference sequence). CDR3 protein: CASSRWDYYTDTQYF. The CDR3 region has the DNA TGTGCCAGCAGCCGTTGGGACTACTACACAGATACGCAGTATTTT.

The chain carries TRBV4-2 and TRBJ2-1; TRBD2 agrees at 8 bases. Germline V gene lookup returns CDR1 LGHNA and CDR2 YNFKEQ. The CDR3 has 18 residues. V lost 0 bases and J lost 6; bases outside the gene matches: 13. The chain's CDR3 is CASSQDLLLPGGSNEQFF. Written as DNA, the CDR3 is TGTGCCAGCAGCCAAGATCTGCTACTACCGGGAGGGTCCAATGAGCAGTTCTTC.

The rearrangement joins TRBV28 to TRBJ2-5, with 7 bases lining up with TRBD2. V shed 6 bases and J 11 bases; nucleotides not matched to a gene: 15. The length of the CDR3 is 14 residues. Germline CDR1 reads MDHEN; CDR2 reads SYDVKM. The CDR3 DNA sequence: TGTGCCAGCAGCTCGGGACTACCCCACAATGAGCAGTACTTC. It codes for CASSSGLPHNEQYF.